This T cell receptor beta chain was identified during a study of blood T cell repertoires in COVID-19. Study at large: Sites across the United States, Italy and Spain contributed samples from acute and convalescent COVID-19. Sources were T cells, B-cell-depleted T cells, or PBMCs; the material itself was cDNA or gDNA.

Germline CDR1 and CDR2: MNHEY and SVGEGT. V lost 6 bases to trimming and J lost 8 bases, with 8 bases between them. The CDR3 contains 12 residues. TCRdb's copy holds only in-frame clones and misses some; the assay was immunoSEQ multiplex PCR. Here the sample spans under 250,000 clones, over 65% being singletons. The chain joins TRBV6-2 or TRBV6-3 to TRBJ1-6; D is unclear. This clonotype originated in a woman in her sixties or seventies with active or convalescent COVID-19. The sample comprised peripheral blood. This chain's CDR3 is CASSSSDSPLHF. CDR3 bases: TGTGCCAGCAGCTCTTCGGATTCACCCCTCCACTTT.